Listed here is a single T cell receptor (beta chain). The data were produced by immunoSEQ multiplex PCR, yet TCRdb's version contains in-frame clones alone and is incomplete. Here the sample spans 95,000 to 150,000 clones, about 94% being singletons. This sample was included in a study of OX40 agonist ivuxolimab in advanced cancers. CDR3 length equals 15 residues. Germline V gene sequence: CDR1 SGHTA, CDR2 FQGNSA. With 2 bases removed from V and 0 bases from J, the gap between germline ends came to 8 bases. The sample in question was CD4+ or CD8+ T cells sorted from blood, obtained in a trial of the OX40 agonist ivuxolimab. The chain employs TRBV7-2 and TRBJ2-1; D gene unclear. The clonotype originates from an adult with an advanced solid tumor such as melanoma, head and neck, liver or kidney cancer. The CDR3 sequence: CASSLPTSSYNEQFF. The DNA for the CDR3 is TGTGCCAGCAGCTTACCTACCTCCTCCTACAATGAGCAGTTCTTC.